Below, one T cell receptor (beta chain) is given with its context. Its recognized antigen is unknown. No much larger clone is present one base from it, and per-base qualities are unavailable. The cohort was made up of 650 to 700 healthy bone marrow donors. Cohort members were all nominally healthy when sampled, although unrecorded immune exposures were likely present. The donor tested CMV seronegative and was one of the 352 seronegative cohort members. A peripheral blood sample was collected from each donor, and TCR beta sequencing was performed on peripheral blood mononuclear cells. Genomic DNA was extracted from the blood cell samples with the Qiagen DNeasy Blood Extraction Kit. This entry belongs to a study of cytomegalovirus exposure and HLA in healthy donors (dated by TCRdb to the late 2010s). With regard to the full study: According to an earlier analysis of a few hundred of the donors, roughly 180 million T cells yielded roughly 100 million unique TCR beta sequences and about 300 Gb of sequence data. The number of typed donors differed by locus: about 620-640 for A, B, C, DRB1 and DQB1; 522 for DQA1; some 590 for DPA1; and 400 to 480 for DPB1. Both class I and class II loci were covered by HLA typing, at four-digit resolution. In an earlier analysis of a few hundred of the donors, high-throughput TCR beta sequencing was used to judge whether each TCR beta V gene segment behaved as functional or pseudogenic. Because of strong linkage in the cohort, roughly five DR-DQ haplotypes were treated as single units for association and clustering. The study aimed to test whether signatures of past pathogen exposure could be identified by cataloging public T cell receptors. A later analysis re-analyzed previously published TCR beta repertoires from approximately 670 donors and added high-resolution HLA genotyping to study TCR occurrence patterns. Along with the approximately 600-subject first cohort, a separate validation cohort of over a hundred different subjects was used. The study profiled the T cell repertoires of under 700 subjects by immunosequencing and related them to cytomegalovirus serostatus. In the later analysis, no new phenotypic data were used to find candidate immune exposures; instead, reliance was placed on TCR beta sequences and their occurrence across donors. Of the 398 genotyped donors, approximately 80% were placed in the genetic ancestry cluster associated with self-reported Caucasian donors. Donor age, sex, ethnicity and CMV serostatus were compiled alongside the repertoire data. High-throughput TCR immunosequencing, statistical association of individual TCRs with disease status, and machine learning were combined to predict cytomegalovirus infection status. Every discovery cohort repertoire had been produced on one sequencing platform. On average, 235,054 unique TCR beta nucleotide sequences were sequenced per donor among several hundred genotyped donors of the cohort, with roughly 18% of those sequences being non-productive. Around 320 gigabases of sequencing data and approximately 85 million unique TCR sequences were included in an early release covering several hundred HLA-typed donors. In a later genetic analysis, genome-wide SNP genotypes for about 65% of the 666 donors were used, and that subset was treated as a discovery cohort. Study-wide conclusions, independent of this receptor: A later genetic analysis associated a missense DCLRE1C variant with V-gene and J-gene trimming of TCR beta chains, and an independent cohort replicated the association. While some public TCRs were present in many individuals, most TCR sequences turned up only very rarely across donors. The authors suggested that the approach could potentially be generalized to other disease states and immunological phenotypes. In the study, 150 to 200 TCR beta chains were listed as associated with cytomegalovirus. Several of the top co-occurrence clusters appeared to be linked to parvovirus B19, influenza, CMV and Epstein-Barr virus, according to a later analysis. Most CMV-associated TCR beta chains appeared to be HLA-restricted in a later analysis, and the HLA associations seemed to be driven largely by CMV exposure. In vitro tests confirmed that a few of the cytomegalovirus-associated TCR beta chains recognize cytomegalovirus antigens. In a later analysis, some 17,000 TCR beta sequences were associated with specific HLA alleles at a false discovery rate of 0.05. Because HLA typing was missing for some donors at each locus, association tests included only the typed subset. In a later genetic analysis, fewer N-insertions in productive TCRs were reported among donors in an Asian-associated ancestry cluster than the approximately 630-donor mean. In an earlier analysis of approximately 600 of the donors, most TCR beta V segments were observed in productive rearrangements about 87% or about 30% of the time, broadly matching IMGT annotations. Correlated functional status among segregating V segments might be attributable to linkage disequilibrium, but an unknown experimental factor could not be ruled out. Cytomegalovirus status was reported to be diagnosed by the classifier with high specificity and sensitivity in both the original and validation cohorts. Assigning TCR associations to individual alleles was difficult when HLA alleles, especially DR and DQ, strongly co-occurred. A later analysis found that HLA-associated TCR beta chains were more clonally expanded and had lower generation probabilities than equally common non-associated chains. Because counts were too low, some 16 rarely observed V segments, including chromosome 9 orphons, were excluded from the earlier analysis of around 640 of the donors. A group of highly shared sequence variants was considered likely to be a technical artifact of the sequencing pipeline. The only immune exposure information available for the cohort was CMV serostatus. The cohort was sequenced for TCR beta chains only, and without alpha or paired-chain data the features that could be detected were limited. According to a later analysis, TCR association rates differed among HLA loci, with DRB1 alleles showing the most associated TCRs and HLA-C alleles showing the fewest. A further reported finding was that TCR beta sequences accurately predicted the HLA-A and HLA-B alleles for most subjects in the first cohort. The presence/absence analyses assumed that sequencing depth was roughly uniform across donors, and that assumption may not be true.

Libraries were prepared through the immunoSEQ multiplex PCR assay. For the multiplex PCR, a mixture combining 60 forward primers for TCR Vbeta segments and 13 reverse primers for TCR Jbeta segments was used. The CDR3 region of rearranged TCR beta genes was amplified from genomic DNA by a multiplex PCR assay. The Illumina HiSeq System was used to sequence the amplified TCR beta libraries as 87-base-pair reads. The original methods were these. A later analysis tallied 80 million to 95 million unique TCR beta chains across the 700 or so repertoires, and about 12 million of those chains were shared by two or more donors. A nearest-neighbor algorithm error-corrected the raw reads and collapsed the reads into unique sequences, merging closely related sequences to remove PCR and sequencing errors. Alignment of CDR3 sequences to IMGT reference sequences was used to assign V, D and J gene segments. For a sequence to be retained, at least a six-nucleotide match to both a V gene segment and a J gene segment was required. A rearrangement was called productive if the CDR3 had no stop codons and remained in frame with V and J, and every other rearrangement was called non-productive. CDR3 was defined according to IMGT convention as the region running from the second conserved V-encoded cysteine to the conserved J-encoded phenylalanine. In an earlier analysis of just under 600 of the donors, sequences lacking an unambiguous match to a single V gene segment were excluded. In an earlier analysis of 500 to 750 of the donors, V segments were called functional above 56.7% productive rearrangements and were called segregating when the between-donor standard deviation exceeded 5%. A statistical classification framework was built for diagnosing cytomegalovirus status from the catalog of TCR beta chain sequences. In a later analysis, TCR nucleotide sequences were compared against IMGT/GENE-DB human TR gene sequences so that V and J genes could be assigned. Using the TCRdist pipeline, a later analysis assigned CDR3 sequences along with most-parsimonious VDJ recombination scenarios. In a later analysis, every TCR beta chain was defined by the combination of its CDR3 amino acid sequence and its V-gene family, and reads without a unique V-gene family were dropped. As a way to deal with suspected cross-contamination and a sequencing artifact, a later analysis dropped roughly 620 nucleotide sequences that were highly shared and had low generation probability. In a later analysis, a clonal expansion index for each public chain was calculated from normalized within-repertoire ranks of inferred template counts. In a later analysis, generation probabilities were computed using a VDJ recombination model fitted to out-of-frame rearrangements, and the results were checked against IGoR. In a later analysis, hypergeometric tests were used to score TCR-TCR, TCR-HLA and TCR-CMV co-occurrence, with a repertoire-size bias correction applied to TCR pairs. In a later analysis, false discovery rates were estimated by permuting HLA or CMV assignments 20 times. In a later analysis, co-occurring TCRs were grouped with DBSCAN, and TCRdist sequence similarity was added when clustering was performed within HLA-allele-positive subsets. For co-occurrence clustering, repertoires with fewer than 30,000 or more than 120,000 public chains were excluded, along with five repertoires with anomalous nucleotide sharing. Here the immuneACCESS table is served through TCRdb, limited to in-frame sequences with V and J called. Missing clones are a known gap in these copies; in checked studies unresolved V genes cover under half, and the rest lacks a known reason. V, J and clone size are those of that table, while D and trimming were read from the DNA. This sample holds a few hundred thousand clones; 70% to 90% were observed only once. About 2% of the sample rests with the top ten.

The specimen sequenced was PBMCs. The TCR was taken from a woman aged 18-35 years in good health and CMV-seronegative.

CDR3 reads: CASSLGSLAGGQKSRFF. The DNA is as follows: TGTGCCAGCAGCTTGGGTAGTCTAGCGGGGGGGCAAAAGTCCCGGTTCTTC. The sequence is built from TRBV5-4 and TRBJ2-1; TRBD2 agrees with 12 junctional bases. Trimming takes 0 bases off V and 15 bases off J; junction bases not matched to a gene: 16. From the cysteine up to the phenylalanine, the CDR3 has a length of 17 residues. Only CDR3 DNA remains: 51 bases, in frame from the first base. CDR1 and CDR2 are read off the germline V gene (reference sequence) as SGHNT and YYREEE.